Presented here are 3 T cell receptor beta chains from one specimen sequenced in a study of T-cell reconstitution after alpha-beta-depleted transplantation in children. Unique molecular identifiers were incorporated when the TCRbeta library was constructed. Each CDR3 protein is one row after TCRdb ran MiXCR on the PCR reads. This table has about 490,000 distinct CDR3 sequences, under 12% appearing once. The sample here was PBMCs, taken before TCRalphabeta/CD19-depleted stem cell transplant. The receptors originated from a child aged 2 to 15 with inherited bone marrow failure, due to receive a stem cell transplant.

This clonotype was found many times. The chain is built from TRBV19 and TRBJ2-1; unclear D gene. V lost 3 bases and J lost 4, with 13 bases in between. The CDR3 totals 15 residues. From germline, CDR1 is LNHDA and CDR2 SQIVND (reference sequence). In DNA, the CDR3 is TGTGCCAGTAGTATTTCGCTCTCCATATACAATGAGCAGTTCTTC. It yields the protein CASSISLSIYNEQFF.

Regarding this clonotype: Since a much larger clone is just one base distant, this may be a read error. The chain couples TRBV6-5 to TRBJ2-1; 7 bases are a match to TRBD1. Per the germline V gene, CDR1 is MNHEY and CDR2 is SVGAGI. V was pared by 0 bases and J by 4 bases, with 9 bases of the junction left unmatched. CDR3 length equals 17 residues. CDR3 in DNA: TGTGCCAGCAGTTACTCCCATAAGGACAGGAGTTACAATGAGCAGTTCTTC. It yields the protein CASSYSHKDRSYNEQFF.

Details on this clonotype: Given a much more abundant clone one base away, this may be a read error. The chain combines TRBV10-3 with TRBJ2-2, with 9 positions matching TRBD1. The CDR3 spans 16 residues. In germline, CDR1 is ENHRY, CDR2 SYGVKD. The J segment lost 5 bases and the V segment lost 4 bases, leaving 8 bases of the junction unmatched. The CDR3 region has the DNA TGTGCCATCAGTGGGGCAGGACAGGGGAAAACCGGGGAGCTGTTTTTT. It codes for CAISGAGQGKTGELFF.